This is a list of T cell receptor beta chains from one sample in a study of T cells after yellow fever vaccination. From the 5' RACE reads, TCRdb called clonotypes with MiXCR, one entry per CDR3 protein. The sample yields around 250,000 distinct CDR3 sequences, around 7% seen once. The sample here was CD4+ T cells sorted from PBMCs, taken 15 days after the yellow fever booster vaccination. These receptors came from a young man who received the YFV17D yellow fever vaccine. The CDR3 runs from the conserved cysteine through the conserved F or W. D genes are given only for firm matches. Clone sizes are given selectively: once, few, many, or a class where the clone is expanded.

d_call	v_call	clone_size	j_call	cdr3_aa	cdr3_nt
.	TRBV30	few	TRBJ2-5	CAWSVTSQNQETQYF	TGTGCCTGGAGTGTTACCAGCCAGAACCAAGAGACCCAGTACTTC
.	TRBV5-1	.	TRBJ2-5	CASRFRSAQETQYF	TGCGCCAGCAGATTTAGGTCTGCACAAGAGACCCAGTACTTC
TRBD2	TRBV20-1	many	TRBJ2-3	CSARSGGTDTQYF	TGCAGTGCCCGAAGCGGGGGCACAGATACGCAGTATTTT
.	TRBV9	few	TRBJ2-7	CASSAGTAGVLQYF	TGTGCCAGCAGCGCCGGGACTGCCGGGGTGTTGCAGTACTTC
TRBD2	TRBV9	many	TRBJ2-7	CASSVKEREPTYEQYF	TGTGCCAGCAGCGTAAAGGAGCGGGAGCCAACCTACGAGCAGTACTTC
TRBD1	TRBV7-6	.	TRBJ2-7	CASSLVPTGTGRTYEQYF	TGTGCCAGCAGCTTAGTCCCGACCGGGACAGGGAGGACCTACGAGCAGTACTTC
TRBD1	TRBV12-3/TRBV12-4	.	TRBJ2-4	CASSLSAGGSNIQYF	TGTGCCAGCAGTTTATCCGCAGGGGGTTCAAACATTCAGTACTTC
.	TRBV7-7	few	TRBJ2-1	CASSSLAIAYNEQFF	TGTGCCAGCAGCTCCCTTGCGATCGCCTACAATGAGCAGTTCTTC
TRBD1	TRBV5-1	.	TRBJ1-4	CASSSDRAGEKLFF	TGCGCCAGCAGCTCCGACAGGGCTGGGGAAAAACTGTTTTTT
.	TRBV23-1	.	TRBJ1-5	CASSQSGPTYDQPQHF	TGCGCCAGCAGTCAATCGGGGCCTACCTACGATCAGCCCCAGCATTTT
TRBD2	TRBV20-1	.	TRBJ2-2	CSANSGAGELFF	TGCAGTGCTAATAGCGGGGCCGGGGAGCTGTTTTTT
.	TRBV5-1	.	TRBJ2-4	CASSLGQGNLAKNIQYF	TGCGCCAGCAGCTTGGGGCAGGGGAATTTAGCCAAAAACATTCAGTACTTC
TRBD2	TRBV6-2/TRBV6-3	.	TRBJ2-1	CASSSQTSGRRSEQFF	TGTGCCAGCAGTTCCCAGACTAGCGGGAGAAGGAGTGAGCAGTTCTTC
TRBD1	TRBV12-3/TRBV12-4	few	TRBJ2-2	CASSLGDSRLGELFF	TGTGCCAGCAGTTTAGGGGACAGCCGACTTGGGGAGCTGTTTTTT
TRBD2	TRBV4-2	few	TRBJ2-1	CASKGGRVDNEQFF	TGTGCCAGCAAAGGCGGGAGGGTAGACAATGAGCAGTTCTTC
.	TRBV12-3/TRBV12-4	few	TRBJ2-5	CASSFRSTQETQYF	TGTGCCAGCAGTTTTCGGTCTACCCAAGAGACCCAGTACTTC
.	TRBV4-2	.	TRBJ2-2	CASSQEVRGATGELFF	TGTGCCAGCAGCCAAGAAGTTCGGGGGGCCACCGGGGAGCTGTTTTTT
TRBD2	TRBV6-1	few	TRBJ2-3	CASSDLPSGPTDTQYF	TGTGCCAGCAGTGATTTGCCTAGCGGGCCAACAGATACGCAGTATTTT
.	TRBV7-8	.	TRBJ1-2	CASSLDGSPYYGYTF	TGTGCCAGCAGCTTAGATGGCTCCCCCTACTATGGCTACACCTTC
.	TRBV5-1	.	TRBJ2-5	CASSPGPAGRETQYF	TGCGCCAGCAGCCCCGGCCCAGCAGGGCGGGAGACCCAGTACTTC
.	TRBV12-3/TRBV12-4	.	TRBJ1-1	CASSFKGSPEAFF	TGTGCCAGCAGTTTTAAGGGGAGCCCTGAAGCTTTCTTT
TRBD2	TRBV15	.	TRBJ2-7	CATSRALAGGYEQYF	TGTGCCACCAGCAGAGCCCTAGCGGGGGGCTACGAGCAGTACTTC
.	TRBV6-1	many	TRBJ2-7	CASSEVLEQYF	TGTGCCAGCAGTGAAGTCCTTGAGCAGTACTTC
TRBD1	TRBV5-1	many	TRBJ2-7	CASSLKSGQVVYEQYF	TGCGCCAGCAGCTTAAAATCGGGACAGGTGGTCTACGAGCAGTACTTC
.	TRBV7-8	.	TRBJ2-7	CASSLDSLEQYF	TGTGCCAGCAGCCTGGACAGTCTGGAGCAGTACTTC
.	TRBV20-1	many	TRBJ2-7	CSASRDYEQYF	TGCAGTGCTAGTCGCGACTACGAGCAGTACTTC
.	TRBV7-9	many	TRBJ1-4	CASSLGDRDLRREKLFF	TGTGCCAGCAGCTTAGGAGACCGGGACCTTCGGAGAGAAAAACTGTTTTTT
TRBD2	TRBV7-2	many	TRBJ2-1	CASSLEAGGPNNEQFF	TGTGCCAGCAGCTTAGAAGCGGGAGGACCGAACAATGAGCAGTTCTTC
.	TRBV9	.	TRBJ2-1	CASSVGGVVSSYNEQFF	TGTGCCAGCAGCGTAGGAGGAGTAGTAAGCTCCTACAATGAGCAGTTCTTC
.	TRBV5-4	.	TRBJ2-5	CASSVNGPETQYF	TGTGCCAGCAGCGTGAACGGCCCGGAGACCCAGTACTTC
.	TRBV18	.	TRBJ2-5	CASERTEQETQYF	TGTGCCAGCGAGAGGACGGAACAAGAGACCCAGTACTTC
.	TRBV5-1	few	TRBJ2-1	CASSTPASVDNEQFF	TGCGCCAGCAGCACCCCTGCCTCGGTTGACAATGAGCAGTTCTTC
.	TRBV30	few	TRBJ1-4	CAWSRGGGNEKLFF	TGTGCCTGGAGCAGAGGTGGGGGTAATGAAAAACTGTTTTTT
.	TRBV19	.	TRBJ2-1	CASRGGGYEQFF	TGTGCCAGTAGAGGCGGTGGATATGAGCAGTTCTTC